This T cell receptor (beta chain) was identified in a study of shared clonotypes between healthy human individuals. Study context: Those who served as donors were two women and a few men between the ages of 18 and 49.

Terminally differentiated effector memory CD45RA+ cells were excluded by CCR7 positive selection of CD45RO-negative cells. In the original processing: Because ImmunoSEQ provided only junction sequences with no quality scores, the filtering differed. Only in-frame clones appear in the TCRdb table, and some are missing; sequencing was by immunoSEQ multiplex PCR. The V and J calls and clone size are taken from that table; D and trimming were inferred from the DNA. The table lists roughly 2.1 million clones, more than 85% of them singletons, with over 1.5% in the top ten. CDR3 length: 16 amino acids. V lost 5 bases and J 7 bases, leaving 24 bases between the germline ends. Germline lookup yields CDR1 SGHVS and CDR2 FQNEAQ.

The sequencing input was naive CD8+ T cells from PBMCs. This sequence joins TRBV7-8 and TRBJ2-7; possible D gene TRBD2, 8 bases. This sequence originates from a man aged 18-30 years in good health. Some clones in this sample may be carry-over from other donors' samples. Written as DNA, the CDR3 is TGTGCCAGCAGCCGAACCCAAAACAGGGGCGGGGGGGAGCAGTACTTC. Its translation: CASSRTQNRGGGEQYF.